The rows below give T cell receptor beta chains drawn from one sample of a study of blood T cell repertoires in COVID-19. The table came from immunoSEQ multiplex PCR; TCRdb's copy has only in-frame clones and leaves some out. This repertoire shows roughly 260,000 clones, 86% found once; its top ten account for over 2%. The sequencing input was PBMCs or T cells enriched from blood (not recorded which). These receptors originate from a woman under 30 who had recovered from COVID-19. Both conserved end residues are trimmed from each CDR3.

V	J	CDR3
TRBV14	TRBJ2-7	ASSQQGAGYEQY
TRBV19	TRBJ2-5	ASSIGLEGTQY
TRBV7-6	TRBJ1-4	ATQGSYEKLF
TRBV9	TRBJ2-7	ASSSRGTGVYEQY
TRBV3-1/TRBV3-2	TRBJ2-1	ASSQGLAEYNEQF
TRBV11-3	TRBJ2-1	ASSPGGLAGVEQF
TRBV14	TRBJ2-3	ASSQARGSTDTQY
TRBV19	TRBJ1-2	ASSSDRSGNGYT
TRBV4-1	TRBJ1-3	ASSHVLPSIEGQGNGNTIY
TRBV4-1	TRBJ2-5	ASSSLGGKETQY
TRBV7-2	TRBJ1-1	ASSTGQGSSTEAF
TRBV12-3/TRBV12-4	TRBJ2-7	ASSHSYEQY
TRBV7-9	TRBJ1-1	ASSLRDRVSTEAF
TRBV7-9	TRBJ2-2	ASSLIIFGELF
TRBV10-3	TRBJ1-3	AIVAAGNTIY
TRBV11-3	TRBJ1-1	ASSLAGNTEAF
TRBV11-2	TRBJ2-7	ASSHEGDYEQY
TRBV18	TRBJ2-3	ASSPSRGAPTDTQY
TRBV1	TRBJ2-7	TSSQRRAGLPYEQY
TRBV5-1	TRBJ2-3	ASSSPGGAQDTQY
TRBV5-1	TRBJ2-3	ASSLAGGGTDTQY
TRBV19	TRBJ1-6	ASRQGPSPLH
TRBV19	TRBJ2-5	ASSIPGGRKETQY
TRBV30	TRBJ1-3	AWSPPREWGDTIY
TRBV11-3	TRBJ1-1	ASRPEQGGAF
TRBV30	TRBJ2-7	AWAGYTYEQY
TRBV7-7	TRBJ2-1	ASSSLTREYNEQF
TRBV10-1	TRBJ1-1	ASKFPRGYTEAF
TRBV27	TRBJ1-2	ASSNRQGAYGYT
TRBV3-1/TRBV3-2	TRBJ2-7	ASSQGPTVAYEQY
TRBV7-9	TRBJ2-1	ASSRTSTYEQF
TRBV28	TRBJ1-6	ASSLITGLDSPLH
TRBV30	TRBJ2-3	AWSVASGSRDTQY
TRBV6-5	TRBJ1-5	ASTLDRGIDQPQH
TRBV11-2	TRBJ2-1	ASSPIAGGPNNEQF
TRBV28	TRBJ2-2	ASSLWLIGTDTGELF
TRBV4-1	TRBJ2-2	ASSQRPPTTGTGELF
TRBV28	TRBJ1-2	ASSLAHRTGRHGYT
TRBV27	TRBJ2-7	ASSLELAGEGYEQY
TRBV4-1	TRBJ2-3	ASSQLAGLFTSTDTQY
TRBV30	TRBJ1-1	AWGRRGSTEAF
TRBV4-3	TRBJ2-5	ASSQDWGRADETQY
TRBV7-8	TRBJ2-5	ATLGGETQY
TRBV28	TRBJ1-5	ASSWASNQPQH
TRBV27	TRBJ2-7	ASSTLRTGYEQY
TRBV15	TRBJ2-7	ATSRGQGFHEQY
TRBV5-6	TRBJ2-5	ASSTSGGETQY
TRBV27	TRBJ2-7	ASSGLAGEKSYEQY
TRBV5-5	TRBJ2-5	ASSFIGGRVESEQETQY